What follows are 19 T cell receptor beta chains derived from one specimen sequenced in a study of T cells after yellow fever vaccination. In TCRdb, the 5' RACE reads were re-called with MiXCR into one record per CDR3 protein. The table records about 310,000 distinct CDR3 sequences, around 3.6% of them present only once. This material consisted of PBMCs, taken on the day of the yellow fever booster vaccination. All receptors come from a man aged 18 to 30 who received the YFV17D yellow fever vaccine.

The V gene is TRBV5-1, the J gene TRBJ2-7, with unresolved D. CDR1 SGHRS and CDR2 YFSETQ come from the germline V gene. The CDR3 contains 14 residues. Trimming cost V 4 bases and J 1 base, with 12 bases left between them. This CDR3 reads CASSLGPTSYEQYF. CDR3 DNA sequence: TGCGCCAGCAGCCTAGGACCCACATCCTACGAGCAGTACTTC.

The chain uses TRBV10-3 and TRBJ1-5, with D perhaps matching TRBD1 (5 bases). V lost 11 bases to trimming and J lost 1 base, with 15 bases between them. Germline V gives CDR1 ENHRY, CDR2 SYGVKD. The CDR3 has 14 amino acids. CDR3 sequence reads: CAVRGGSSNQPQHF. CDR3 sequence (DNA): TGTGCCGTCCGGGGGGGTTCCAGCAATCAGCCCCAGCATTTT.

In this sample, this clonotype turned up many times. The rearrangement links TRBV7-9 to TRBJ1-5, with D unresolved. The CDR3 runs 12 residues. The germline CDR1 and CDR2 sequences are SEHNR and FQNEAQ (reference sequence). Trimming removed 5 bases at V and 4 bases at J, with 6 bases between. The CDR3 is CASSRSNQPQHF. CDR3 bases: TGTGCCAGCAGCCGGTCAAATCAGCCCCAGCATTTT.

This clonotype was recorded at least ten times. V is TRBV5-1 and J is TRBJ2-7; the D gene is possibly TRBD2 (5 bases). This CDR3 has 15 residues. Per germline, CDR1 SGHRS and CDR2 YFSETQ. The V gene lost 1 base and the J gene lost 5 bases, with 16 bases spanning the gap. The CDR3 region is CASSLQEGWVDEQYF. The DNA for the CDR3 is TGCGCCAGCAGCTTGCAAGAGGGTTGGGTAGACGAGCAGTACTTC.

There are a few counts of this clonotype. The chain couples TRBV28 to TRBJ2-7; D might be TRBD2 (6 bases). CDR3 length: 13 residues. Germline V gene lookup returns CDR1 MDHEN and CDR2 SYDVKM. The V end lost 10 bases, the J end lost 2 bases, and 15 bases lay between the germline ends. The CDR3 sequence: CATVNGGTYEQYV. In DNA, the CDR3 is TGTGCCACTGTTAATGGGGGGACCTACGAGCAGTACGTC.

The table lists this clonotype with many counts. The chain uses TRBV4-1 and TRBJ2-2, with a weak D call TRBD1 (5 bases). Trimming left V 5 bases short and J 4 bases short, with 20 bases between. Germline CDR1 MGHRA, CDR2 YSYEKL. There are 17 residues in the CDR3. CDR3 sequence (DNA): TGCGCCAGCAGCGCTGGCGGTCAGGGAAAGGGCACCGGGGAGCTGTTTTTT. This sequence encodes CASSAGGQGKGTGELFF.

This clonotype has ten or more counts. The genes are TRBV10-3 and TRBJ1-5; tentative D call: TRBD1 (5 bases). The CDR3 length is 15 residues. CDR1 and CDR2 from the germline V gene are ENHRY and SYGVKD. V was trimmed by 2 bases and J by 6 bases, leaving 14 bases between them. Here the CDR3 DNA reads TGTGCCATCAGTGAGGGGGTAGGGGTCGGTCAGCCCCAGCATTTT. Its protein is CAISEGVGVGQPQHF.

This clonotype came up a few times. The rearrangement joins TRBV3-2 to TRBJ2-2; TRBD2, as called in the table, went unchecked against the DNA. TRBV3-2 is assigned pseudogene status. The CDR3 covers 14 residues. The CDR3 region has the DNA TGTGCCAGCACCGCGGGATCGAACACCGGGGAGCTGTTTTTT. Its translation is CASTAGSNTGELFF.

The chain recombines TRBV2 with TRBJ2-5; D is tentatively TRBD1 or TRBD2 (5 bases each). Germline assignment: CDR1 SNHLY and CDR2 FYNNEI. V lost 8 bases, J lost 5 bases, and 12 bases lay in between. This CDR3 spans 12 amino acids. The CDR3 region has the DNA TGTGCCAGCTTCAGGGACGGGGAGACCCAGTACTTC. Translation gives CASFRDGETQYF.

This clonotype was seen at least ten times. In DNA, the CDR3 is TGTGCCAGCAGCCAGCAACACTTGAACACTGAAGCTTTCTTT. This sequence encodes CASSQQHLNTEAFF. This chain links TRBV14 with TRBJ1-1; D remains ambiguous. The CDR3 extends over 14 amino acids. Germline V gene sequence: CDR1 SGHDN, CDR2 FVKESK. V lost 3 bases and J lost 0, with 8 bases in between.

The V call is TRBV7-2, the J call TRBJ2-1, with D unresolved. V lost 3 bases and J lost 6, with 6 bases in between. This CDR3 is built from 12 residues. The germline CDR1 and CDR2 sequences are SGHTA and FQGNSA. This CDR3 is CASSLNFNEQFF. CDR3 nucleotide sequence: TGTGCCAGCAGCTTGAACTTCAATGAGCAGTTCTTC. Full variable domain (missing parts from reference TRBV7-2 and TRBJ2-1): GAGVSQSPSNKVTEKGKDVELRCDPISGHTALYWYRQSLGQGLEFLIYFQGNSAPDKSGLPSDRFSAERTGGSVSTLTIQRTQQEDSAVYLCASSLNFNEQFFGPGTRLTVL.

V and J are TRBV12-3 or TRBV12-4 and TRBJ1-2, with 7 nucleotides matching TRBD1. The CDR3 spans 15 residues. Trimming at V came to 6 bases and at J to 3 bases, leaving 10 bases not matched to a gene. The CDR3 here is CASSPPRDRYYGYTF. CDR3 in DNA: TGTGCCAGCAGCCCCCCTCGGGACAGATACTATGGCTACACCTTC.

This CDR3 is CASSVSDASYEQYV. The CDR3 coding sequence is TGTGCCAGCAGTGTTTCCGATGCTTCCTACGAGCAGTACGTC. The gene calls are TRBV2 and TRBJ2-7, with D unclear. Trimming pared 4 bases from V and 1 base from J, leaving 11 bases between. CDR1 SNHLY and CDR2 FYNNEI come from the germline V gene. The CDR3 length is 14 residues.

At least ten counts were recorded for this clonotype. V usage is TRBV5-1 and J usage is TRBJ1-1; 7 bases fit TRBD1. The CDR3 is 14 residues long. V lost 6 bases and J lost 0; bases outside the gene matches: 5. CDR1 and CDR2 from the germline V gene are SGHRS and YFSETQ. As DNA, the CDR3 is TGCGCCAGCACCGGGACAGCGATGAACACTGAAGCTTTCTTT. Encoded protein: CASTGTAMNTEAFF. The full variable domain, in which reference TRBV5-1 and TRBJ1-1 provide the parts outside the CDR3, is KAGVTQTPRYLIKTRGQQVTLSCSPISGHRSVSWYQQTPGQGLQFLFEYFSETQRNKGNFPGRFSGRQFSNSRSEMNVSTLELGDSALYLCASTGTAMNTEAFFGQGTRLTVV.

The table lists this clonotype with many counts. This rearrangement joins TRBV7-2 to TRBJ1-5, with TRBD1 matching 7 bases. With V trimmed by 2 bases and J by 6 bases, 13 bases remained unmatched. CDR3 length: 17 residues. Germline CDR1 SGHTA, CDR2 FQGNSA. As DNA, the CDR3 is TGTGCCAGCAGCTTATATAGCTACAGGGGTAAGGGTCAGCCCCAGCATTTT. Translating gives CASSLYSYRGKGQPQHF.

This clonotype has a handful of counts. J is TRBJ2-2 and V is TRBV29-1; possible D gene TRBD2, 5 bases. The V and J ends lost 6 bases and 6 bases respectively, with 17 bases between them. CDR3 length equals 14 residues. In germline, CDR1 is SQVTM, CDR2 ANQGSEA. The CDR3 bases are TGCAGCGTCAATACCGGGGTCGTGCCCGGGGAGCTGTTTTTT. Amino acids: CSVNTGVVPGELFF.

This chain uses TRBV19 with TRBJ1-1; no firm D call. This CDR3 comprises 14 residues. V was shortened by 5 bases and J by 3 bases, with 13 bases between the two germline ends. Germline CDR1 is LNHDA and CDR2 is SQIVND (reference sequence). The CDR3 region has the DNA TGTGCCAGTAGTCTTCTGGGAGGTCACACTGAAGCTTTCTTT. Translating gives CASSLLGGHTEAFF. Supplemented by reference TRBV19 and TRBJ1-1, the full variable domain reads DGGITQSPKYLFRKEGQNVTLSCEQNLNHDAMYWYRQDPGQGLRLIYYSQIVNDFQKGDIAEGYSVSREKKESFPLTVTSAQKNPTAFYLCASSLLGGHTEAFFGQGTRLTVV.

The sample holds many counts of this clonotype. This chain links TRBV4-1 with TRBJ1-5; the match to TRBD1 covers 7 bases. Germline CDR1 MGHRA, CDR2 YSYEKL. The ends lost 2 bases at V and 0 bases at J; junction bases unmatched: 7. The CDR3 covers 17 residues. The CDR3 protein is CASSQYRDSNSNQPQHF. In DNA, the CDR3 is TGCGCCAGCAGCCAATACCGGGACAGTAATAGCAATCAGCCCCAGCATTTT.

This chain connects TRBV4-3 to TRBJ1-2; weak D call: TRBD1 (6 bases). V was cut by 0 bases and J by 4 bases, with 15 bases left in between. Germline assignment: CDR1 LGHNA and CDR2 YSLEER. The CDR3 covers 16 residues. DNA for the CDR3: TGCGCCAGCAGCCAAGATCCGGGGAGGGGGAGCTATGGCTACACCTTC. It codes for CASSQDPGRGSYGYTF.